A single sample gave rise to the 27 T cell receptor beta chains below, sequenced in a study of type 1 and type 2 diabetes patients. Genomic DNA was the PCR template. A primer set of 30 forward and 13 reverse primers amplified the CDR3. TCRdb re-derived calls from the multiplex PCR reads in MiXCR, one entry per CDR3 protein. The sample holds fewer than 300,000 distinct CDR3 sequences, roughly 50% seen once. Material for sequencing was peripheral blood mononuclear cells (PBMCs). These receptors were obtained from a man younger than 35 with type 2 diabetes.

In this sample, this clonotype turned up many times. The V call is TRBV7-2, the J call TRBJ1-2, with D hard to call. This CDR3 spans 12 amino acids. With 4 bases removed from V and 6 bases from J, the gap between germline ends came to 9 bases. Germline V gene sequence: CDR1 SGHTA, CDR2 FQGNSA. CDR3 sequence (DNA): TGTGCCAGCAGCTGGAAGGCGGATGGCTACACCTTC. It specifies CASSWKADGYTF.

The rearrangement uses TRBV6-5 and TRBJ2-5; the match to TRBD1 covers 9 bases. The trim removed 7 bases at V and 5 bases at J, leaving 14 bases unmatched. The CDR3 runs 16 residues. CDR1 is MNHEY and CDR2 is SVGAGI in the germline V gene. The CDR3 spells CASTRSSGTGLETQYF. In DNA form, the CDR3 reads TGTGCCAGCACTCGAAGTTCCGGGACAGGGCTGGAGACCCAGTACTTC.

The chain carries TRBV24-1 and TRBJ2-7; D is possibly TRBD1 or TRBD2 (6 bases each). The length of the CDR3 is 17 residues. CDR1 and CDR2 (germline): KGHDR, SFDVKD. Trimming cost V 2 bases and J 7 bases, with 23 bases left between them. The CDR3 DNA reads TGTGCCACCAGTGATTCAGGGGCAGGCGCTTCGGCGGGGGAGCAGTACTTC. It translates to CATSDSGAGASAGEQYF.

This clonotype was seen a single time. The CDR3 is CASSLLGAFF. In nucleotides, the CDR3 is TGTGCCAGCAGCTTGTTAGGAGCTTTCTTT. The chain combines TRBV5-8 with TRBJ1-1; D is uncertain. Per the germline V gene, CDR1 is SGHTS and CDR2 is YDEGEE. The CDR3 runs to 10 residues. The germline V and J ends were trimmed by 1 base and 10 bases, with 5 bases remaining between them.

Points on this clonotype: Given a much more abundant clone one base away, this may be a read error. This chain's CDR3 is CATLAGGAGELFF. CDR3 in DNA: TGTGCCACCCTAGCGGGAGGCGCCGGGGAGCTGTTTTTT. This chain uses TRBV2 with TRBJ2-2, with 11 bases identical to TRBD2. The CDR3 runs to 13 residues. Germline V CDR1 and CDR2: SNHLY, FYNNEI. J gave up 6 bases and V 10 bases, and 4 bases lay outside the gene matches.

This clonotype has only a few counts. The chain employs TRBV20-1 and TRBJ2-7; 10 nucleotides align to TRBD1. Germline CDR1 is DFQATT and CDR2 is SNEGSKA (reference sequence). CDR3 length: 14 residues. V lost 5 bases and J lost 1; bases outside the gene matches: 5. The DNA of the CDR3 is TGCAGTGCTGGAGGGACAGGGGTGTCCTACGAGCAGTACTTC. It codes for CSAGGTGVSYEQYF.

In its sample, this clonotype was seen a few times. J is TRBJ2-5 and V is TRBV24-1; D perhaps matches TRBD2 (6 bases). The CDR3 is 19 residues long. V lost 3 bases, J lost 0 bases, and 22 bases lay in between. CDR1 and CDR2 from the germline V gene are KGHDR and SFDVKD. CDR3 region: CATSDQAGISRTDQETQYF. The CDR3 DNA reads as TGTGCCACCAGTGATCAGGCGGGGATTTCTAGGACCGACCAAGAGACCCAGTACTTC.

As concerns this clonotype: A junction boundary mismatches the germline segment, possibly from a read error. This chain joins TRBV7-2 and TRBJ1-2; 7 bases agree with TRBD1. This CDR3 has 17 amino acids. CDR1 SGHTA and CDR2 FQGNSA come from the germline V gene. In DNA form, the CDR3 reads TGTGCCGGCAGCTTAGAAGGCAGGGGGTTAGGGAACTATGGCTACACCTTC. It translates to CAGSLEGRGLGNYGYTF.

The rearrangement uses TRBV11-3 and TRBJ1-2; 7 nucleotides line up with TRBD1. The germline V gene encodes CDR1 SGHNT and CDR2 YENEEA. The CDR3 runs 14 residues. The V segment lost 5 bases and the J segment 6 bases; nucleotides outside the gene matches: 9. CDR3 in amino acids: CASSGDREVNGYTF. CDR3 coding DNA: TGTGCCAGCAGCGGAGACAGGGAGGTGAATGGCTACACCTTC.

V usage is TRBV7-2 and J usage is TRBJ1-4; unclear D gene. Germline values: CDR1 SGHTA, CDR2 FQGNSA. The ends were cut back, 8 bases at V and 4 bases at J, with 5 bases in the middle. CDR3 size: 11 residues. This chain's CDR3 is CASRLNEKLFF. For the CDR3, the DNA is TGTGCCAGCCGACTTAATGAAAAACTGTTTTTT.

This chain links TRBV15 with TRBJ1-5, with 10 bases matching TRBD1. After removal of 3 bases from V and 8 bases from J, the junction contained 7 bases not matched to a gene. The germline V gene has CDR1 LNHNV and CDR2 YYDKDF (reference sequence). The CDR3 contains 15 residues. The CDR3 DNA sequence: TGTGCCACCAGCAGGGAGGGACAGGGGAGGAAGCCCCAGCATTTT. Translated, it gives CATSREGQGRKPQHF.

This sequence joins TRBV4-1 and TRBJ2-7; D not resolved. V was clipped by 0 bases and J by 2 bases, with 8 bases between them. CDR1 MGHRA and CDR2 YSYEKL come from the germline V gene. CDR3 length equals 14 residues. This CDR3 is CASSQERAAYEQYF. The CDR3 region has the DNA TGCGCCAGCAGCCAAGAAAGGGCTGCCTACGAGCAGTACTTC.

The rearrangement joins TRBV30 to TRBJ2-5; TRBD2 matches 9 bases. The DNA matches TRBJ2-1 better at its end, which makes the J call doubtful. The CDR3 has 16 residues. Germline V gives CDR1 GTSNPN, CDR2 SVGIG (reference sequence). The CDR3 spells CAWKGAWTSVYNEQFF. CDR3 coding DNA: TGTGCCTGGAAGGGGGCCTGGACTAGCGTCTACAATGAGCAGTTCTTC.

This clonotype was counted many times. The chain uses TRBV19 and TRBJ2-7; D call uncertain. From germline, CDR1 is LNHDA and CDR2 SQIVND (reference sequence). This CDR3 spans 12 amino acids. V shed 5 bases and J shed 3 bases, with 8 bases lying between them. The chain's CDR3 is CASSGSFYEQYF. CDR3 DNA: TGTGCCAGTAGTGGATCCTTCTACGAGCAGTACTTC.

The chain is built from TRBV19 and TRBJ2-5; 7 bases are shared with TRBD1. This CDR3 is built from 13 residues. Losses at the gene ends were 6 bases for V and 3 bases for J; bases not matched to a gene: 4. Germline V gene lookup returns CDR1 LNHDA and CDR2 SQIVND (reference sequence). The CDR3 loop reads CASRRGQEETQYF. The CDR3 region has the DNA TGTGCCAGTAGGAGGGGGCAGGAAGAGACCCAGTACTTC.

The V gene is TRBV28, the J gene TRBJ2-7; TRBD2 matches at 11 bases. Germline V gene lookup returns CDR1 MDHEN and CDR2 SYDVKM. The CDR3 spans 15 residues. Trimming removed 5 bases from V and 5 bases from J; junction bases left unmatched: 8. In DNA, the CDR3 is TGTGCCAGCAGTCCCCTAGCGGGAGGTAGAGACGAGCAGTACTTC. This gives the protein CASSPLAGGRDEQYF.

V gene TRBV12-3 or TRBV12-4 combines with J gene TRBJ2-7; D perhaps matches TRBD1 (6 bases). The CDR3 loop spans 13 amino acids. With 4 bases removed from V and 3 bases from J, the gap between germline ends came to 10 bases. This CDR3 reads CASSSGQRYEQYF. The CDR3 bases are TGTGCCAGCAGTTCCGGACAGCGCTACGAGCAGTACTTC.

The chain recombines TRBV9 with TRBJ2-1; D not resolved. This CDR3 region has 13 residues. The germline V gene has CDR1 SGDLS and CDR2 YYNGEE. The V end lost 0 bases, the J end lost 7 bases, and 8 bases lay between the germline ends. The CDR3 is CASSVGAGNEQFF. In DNA, the CDR3 is TGTGCCAGCAGCGTAGGGGCCGGTAATGAGCAGTTCTTC.

This clonotype was observed a few times. The gene calls are TRBV24-1 and TRBJ2-1; TRBD2 might be the D (6 bases). The CDR3 extends over 13 amino acids. The ends were cut back, 5 bases at V and 9 bases at J, with 13 bases in the middle. Germline CDR1 reads KGHDR; CDR2 reads SFDVKD. The CDR3 coding sequence is TGTGCCACCAGTGTGGGAGGTGCTTCTGAGCAGTTCTTC. Translated, it gives CATSVGGASEQFF.

This clonotype showed up just a few times. This chain joins TRBV6-6 and TRBJ1-1, with 7 bases aligning to TRBD1. V lost 7 bases and J lost 7; bases outside the gene matches: 3. The germline gives CDR1 MNHNY, CDR2 SVGAGI (reference sequence). This CDR3 spans 11 amino acids. CDR3 in amino acids: CASIRTGEAFF. CDR3 nucleotide sequence: TGTGCCAGCATTCGGACAGGTGAAGCTTTCTTT.

The V call is TRBV11-2, the J call TRBJ1-1; tentatively, D is TRBD1 (5 bases). Trimming cost V 2 bases and J 5 bases, with 15 bases left between them. There are 15 residues in the CDR3. In germline, CDR1 is SGHAT, CDR2 FQNNGV. CDR3 loop: CASSLSQGGRTEAFF. Written as DNA, the CDR3 is TGTGCCAGCAGCTTATCCCAGGGAGGGAGAACTGAAGCTTTCTTT.

V is TRBV19 and J is TRBJ2-3; the D is unclear. Gene TRBJ1-5 matches the end of the DNA better, so the J call may be wrong. The germline V gene encodes CDR1 LNHDA and CDR2 SQIVND (reference sequence). The CDR3 runs 14 residues. The CDR3 DNA sequence: TGTGCCAGTAGTATATGGGGTGGCACAGATACGCAGCATTTT. This gives the protein CASSIWGGTDTQHF.

There are many counts of this clonotype. This rearrangement joins TRBV2 to TRBJ2-6; D not certain. This CDR3 spans 15 amino acids. The V end lost 2 bases, the J end lost 2 bases, and 7 bases lay between the germline ends. Per the germline V gene, CDR1 is SNHLY and CDR2 is FYNNEI. For the CDR3, the DNA is TGTGCCAGCAGTGAAACAAGTACTGGGGCCAACGTCCTGACTTTC. Its protein product is CASSETSTGANVLTF.

Worth noting for this clonotype: One end of the junction does not line up with germline, which may come from a read error. The chain is built from TRBV6-1 and TRBJ2-5; D is unclear. This CDR3 spans 14 amino acids. Germline V CDR1 and CDR2: MNHNS, SASEGT. The CDR3 spells CAISEETLGETQYF. In DNA form, the CDR3 reads TGTGCCATCAGTGAAGAGACACTTGGAGAGACCCAGTACTTC.

The table lists this clonotype with many counts. The CDR3 loop is CASTPTSGFGGEQFF. CDR3 in DNA: TGTGCCAGTACCCCGACTAGCGGGTTCGGTGGTGAGCAGTTCTTC. The rearrangement uses TRBV19 and TRBJ2-1; 10 bases are shared with TRBD2. The ends lost 7 bases at V and 9 bases at J; junction bases unmatched: 12. The germline gives CDR1 LNHDA, CDR2 SQIVND (reference sequence). There are 15 residues in the CDR3.

The chain carries TRBV7-8 and TRBJ2-2; 7 bases are shared with TRBD1. The germline gives CDR1 SGHVS, CDR2 FQNEAQ. The CDR3 extends over 14 amino acids. Trimming at V came to 1 base and at J to 10 bases, leaving 6 bases not matched to a gene. CDR3 protein: CASSLGVTGLELFF. In DNA form, the CDR3 reads TGTGCCAGCAGCTTAGGTGTGACAGGGCTGGAGCTGTTTTTT.

V and J are TRBV5-1 and TRBJ1-1, with TRBD1 as a possible D gene (5 bases). The length of the CDR3 is 16 residues. Trimming removed 4 bases at V and 3 bases at J, with 19 bases between. Per germline, CDR1 SGHRS and CDR2 YFSETQ. CDR3 nucleotide sequence: TGCGCCAGCAGCCCCATGGGGGGGAGCGCGGACACTGAAGCTTTCTTT. This encodes CASSPMGGSADTEAFF.